This T cell receptor beta chain was profiled in a study of shared T cell receptors in the human thymus. The table came from immunoSEQ multiplex PCR; TCRdb's copy has only in-frame clones and leaves some out. The repertoire holds roughly 500,000 clones, with around 78% as singletons. The germline V gene has CDR1 LNHDA and CDR2 SQIVND (reference sequence). This CDR3 spans 18 amino acids. The V end was cut by 6 bases, the J end by 1 base, with 22 bases between. These same data were also listed under a study on human thymus T cells. In that study: What appeared biased in thymic and blood repertoires was the usage of V and J genes.

The sequence came from a boy younger than two with a congenital heart defect. The rearrangement joins TRBV19 to TRBJ1-5; D might be TRBD1 (6 bases). The sequencing sample was made of thymocytes. Here the CDR3 DNA reads TGTGCCAGTAGACCTCCGGCAGGGAGTCAGGGGAGCAATCAGCCCCAGCATTTT. Translation: CASRPPAGSQGSNQPQHF.